This passage covers 32 T cell receptor beta chains from one sample sequenced in a study of identical twins. TCRdb reprocessed the 5' RACE reads with MiXCR, giving one entry per CDR3 protein. The sample lists about 720,000 distinct CDR3 sequences, approximately 9% seen once, with approximately 0.94% in the top ten. This sample also appeared in a second study, on yellow fever vaccine responses in identical twins.

Sequenced material: PBMCs. These receptors were obtained from a woman under 30 in good health.

This clonotype was detected a few times. V and J are TRBV18 and TRBJ2-7; TRBD2 is a possible D gene (5 bases). The germline CDR1 and CDR2 sequences are KGHSH and LQKENI. V was clipped by 0 bases and J by 3 bases, with 9 bases between them. The CDR3 has 14 amino acids. The DNA for the CDR3 is TGTGCCAGCTCACCACCGGCCGGGGACTACGAGCAGTACTTC. Encoded protein: CASSPPAGDYEQYF. The whole variable domain, remainder taken from reference TRBV18 and TRBJ2-7, is NAGVMQNPRHLVRRRGQEARLRCSPMKGHSHVYWYRQLPEEGLKFMVYLQKENIIDESGMPKERFSAEFPKEGPSILRIQQVVRGDSAAYFCASSPPAGDYEQYFGPGTRLTVT.

This clonotype was seen a handful of times. The chain joins TRBV28 to TRBJ2-6; 8 bases are shared with TRBD2. This CDR3 has 15 residues. V shed 3 bases, J shed 2 bases, and the junction held 0 bases outside the gene matches. Per germline, CDR1 MDHEN and CDR2 SYDVKM. DNA for the CDR3: TGTGCCAGCAGTTTGCGGGGGGCTGGGGCCAACGTCCTGACTTTC. Its protein is CASSLRGAGANVLTF.

This clonotype was counted between two and nine times. This sequence joins TRBV29-1 and TRBJ2-1; tentative D call: TRBD2 (5 bases). V was shortened by 1 base and J by 12 bases, with 10 bases between the two germline ends. There are 11 residues in the CDR3. Germline V gives CDR1 SQVTM, CDR2 ANQGSEA. The CDR3 sequence is CSVEAGSGQFF. Here the CDR3 DNA reads TGCAGCGTTGAAGCGGGATCTGGGCAGTTCTTC.

This clonotype was picked up a small number of times. V usage is TRBV7-6 and J usage is TRBJ2-1, with 9 bases aligning to TRBD2. This CDR3 has 16 residues. V lost 2 bases and J lost 0; bases outside the gene matches: 2. CDR1 is SGHVS, CDR2 FNYEAQ, per germline. In DNA, the CDR3 is TGTGCCAGCAGCTTACTAGCGGGGAACTCCTACAATGAGCAGTTCTTC. It yields the protein CASSLLAGNSYNEQFF.

The rearrangement links TRBV29-1 to TRBJ1-1, with D maybe TRBD1 (5 bases). The V end lost 4 bases, the J end lost 0 bases, and 15 bases lay between the germline ends. CDR1 SQVTM and CDR2 ANQGSEA come from the germline V gene. CDR3 length: 15 residues. The DNA of the CDR3 is TGCAGCGTTGTCTTAGCAGGGCCGATGAACACTGAAGCTTTCTTT. Translated, it gives CSVVLAGPMNTEAFF. Supplemented by reference TRBV29-1 and TRBJ1-1, the full variable domain reads SAVISQKPSRDICQRGTSLTIQCQVDSQVTMMFWYRQQPGQSLTLIATANQGSEATYESGFVIDKFPISRPNLTFSTLTVSNMSPEDSSIYLCSVVLAGPMNTEAFFGQGTRLTVV.

This clonotype was seen a few times. The J gene is TRBJ1-2, the V gene TRBV7-9; D gene ambiguous. CDR3 length equals 14 residues. Between the trimmed V and J ends, which lost 8 bases and 1 base, there was a span of 14 bases. In germline, CDR1 is SEHNR, CDR2 FQNEAQ (reference sequence). The CDR3 loop is CASRKNSDNYGYTF. Written as DNA, the CDR3 is TGTGCCAGCCGGAAGAACTCAGATAACTATGGCTACACCTTC.

There are a few counts of this clonotype. V gene TRBV11-2 combines with J gene TRBJ1-5; D not resolved. V was cut by 5 bases and J by 11 bases, with 16 bases left in between. The CDR3 has 13 amino acids. The germline V gene encodes CDR1 SGHAT and CDR2 FQNNGV. The CDR3 DNA reads TGTGCCAGCAGCCCGGCGGCGAGCGTCACCCAGCATTTT. Translated: CASSPAASVTQHF.

The chain employs TRBV14 and TRBJ2-1, with 9 bases that match TRBD1. Germline CDR1 SGHDN, CDR2 FVKESK. The CDR3 has 14 residues. V shed 4 bases and J 6 bases; nucleotides not matched to a gene: 4. The CDR3, as DNA: TGTGCCAGCAGCCCCTTGACAGGGGGCAATGAGCAGTTCTTC. Its translation is CASSPLTGGNEQFF.

This clonotype occurred a few times. V and J are TRBV29-1 and TRBJ2-1; weak D call: TRBD1 (5 bases). The CDR3 contains 13 residues. Per germline, CDR1 SQVTM and CDR2 ANQGSEA. Trimming stripped 8 bases from V and 1 base from J, with 12 bases between. The CDR3 loop is CSSQGNSYNEQFF. As DNA, the CDR3 is TGCAGCAGCCAGGGTAATTCCTACAATGAGCAGTTCTTC.

This clonotype was seen a few times. The rearrangement links TRBV29-1 to TRBJ2-1; 8 bases line up with TRBD2. CDR1 is SQVTM and CDR2 is ANQGSEA in the germline V gene. V dropped 2 bases and J dropped 3; count of bases not matched to a gene: 6. The CDR3 is made up of 15 amino acids. Here the CDR3 reads CSVESTAGVYNEQFF. In nucleotides, the CDR3 is TGCAGCGTTGAAAGTACAGCGGGAGTCTACAATGAGCAGTTCTTC.

The sample holds many counts of this clonotype. V and J are TRBV5-1 and TRBJ2-7, with D perhaps TRBD1 or TRBD2 (5 bases each). Germline-derived CDR1 and CDR2 are SGHRS and YFSETQ. The CDR3 contains 13 residues. Deletions cut 0 bases from V and 6 bases from J, with 10 bases between. The CDR3 nucleotides read TGCGCCAGCAGCTTGGCTCCAGGGAGCGAGCAGTACTTC. Protein: CASSLAPGSEQYF.

This clonotype appeared many times. The chain couples TRBV12-3 or TRBV12-4 to TRBJ2-2, with TRBD1 identical over 7 bases. V shed 6 bases, J shed 5 bases, and the junction held 9 bases outside the gene matches. The CDR3 has 15 amino acids. The CDR3 sequence: CASSLSGGRTGELFF. DNA for the CDR3: TGTGCCAGCAGCCTTTCAGGGGGTAGAACCGGGGAGCTGTTTTTT.

In this sample, this clonotype turned up once. This rearrangement joins TRBV30 to TRBJ1-2; unclear D gene. The CDR3 is made up of 13 amino acids. V was clipped by 2 bases and J by 8 bases, with 15 bases between them. Germline CDR1 GTSNPN, CDR2 SVGIG (reference sequence). DNA for the CDR3: TGTGCCTGGAGTCCAGCCCCCACGACGGGCTACACCTTC. Its translation: CAWSPAPTTGYTF.

The chain recombines TRBV29-1 with TRBJ2-7, with TRBD2 identical over 11 bases. Germline CDR1 and CDR2: SQVTM and ANQGSEA. CDR3 length: 16 residues. J was trimmed by 0 bases and V by 1 base; bases with no gene match: 5. CDR3 amino acids: CSVEGTSGRPSYEQYF. Written as DNA, the CDR3 is TGCAGCGTTGAAGGCACTAGCGGGAGACCCTCCTACGAGCAGTACTTC.

V gene TRBV2 combines with J gene TRBJ1-1; no clear D. The germline V gene encodes CDR1 SNHLY and CDR2 FYNNEI. With 1 base removed from V and 2 bases from J, the gap between germline ends came to 5 bases. The CDR3 length is 13 residues. The CDR3 DNA reads TGTGCCAGCAGTGAAGAACATAACACTGAAGCTTTCTTT. Its protein is CASSEEHNTEAFF.

The table lists this clonotype with many counts. This sequence joins TRBV5-1 and TRBJ2-7, with TRBD2 identical over 8 bases. CDR1 SGHRS and CDR2 YFSETQ come from the germline V gene. This CDR3 comprises 15 residues. The V segment lost 0 bases and the J segment 5 bases; nucleotides outside the gene matches: 7. The CDR3 here is CASSLDPGGPNEQYF. For the CDR3, the DNA is TGCGCCAGCAGCTTGGATCCGGGAGGGCCGAACGAGCAGTACTTC.

This chain uses TRBV6-1 with TRBJ1-1; D is possibly TRBD1 (5 bases). V dropped 8 bases and J dropped 0 bases, with 13 bases sitting between them. CDR1 and CDR2 (germline): MNHNS, SASEGT. The CDR3 totals 14 residues. The CDR3 nucleotides are TGTGCCAGCGAGTCGGGAGGGGTGAACACTGAAGCTTTCTTT. Translating gives CASESGGVNTEAFF.

The DNA of the CDR3 is TGTGCCAGCAGCCTCGGCGTGGAGGTCGATACGCAGTATTTT. Its protein product is CASSLGVEVDTQYF. V is TRBV7-9 and J is TRBJ2-3; tentatively, D is TRBD2 (5 bases). The CDR3 is 14 residues long. CDR1 and CDR2 from the germline V gene are SEHNR and FQNEAQ (reference sequence). The V gene lost 5 bases and the J gene lost 6 bases, with 15 bases spanning the gap.

This sequence joins TRBV7-2 and TRBJ2-3; D call uncertain. The CDR3 runs to 15 residues. V was shortened by 1 base and J by 2 bases, with 10 bases between the two germline ends. Germline V gene data show CDR1 as SGHTA and CDR2 as FQGNSA. CDR3: CASSLDSPPTDTQYF. The CDR3 DNA sequence: TGTGCCAGCAGCTTAGACTCTCCCCCCACAGATACGCAGTATTTT.

The rearrangement joins TRBV18 to TRBJ2-2; 7 bases agree with TRBD1. The length of the CDR3 is 16 residues. CDR1 is KGHSH and CDR2 is LQKENI in the germline V gene. The V and J ends lost 3 bases and 4 bases, in that order; junction bases with no gene match: 8. CDR3 in DNA: TGTGCCAGCTCACCGCAACCCGGGACAGCCACCGGGGAGCTGTTTTTT. It yields the protein CASSPQPGTATGELFF.

A few counts support this clonotype. The V gene is TRBV24-1, the J gene TRBJ2-5; no firm D call. The CDR3 loop spans 14 amino acids. The V gene's germline CDR1 is KGHDR and CDR2 SFDVKD. Trimming left V 0 bases short and J 5 bases short, with 9 bases between. The CDR3 loop is CATSDLASRETQYF. CDR3 sequence (DNA): TGTGCCACCAGTGATTTGGCCAGCAGGGAGACCCAGTACTTC.

This clonotype was counted only a few times. The chain uses TRBV29-1 and TRBJ1-1; the D gene is possibly TRBD1 (5 bases). The CDR3 is made up of 12 amino acids. V lost 5 bases and J lost 6, with 13 bases in between. Germline V gene sequence: CDR1 SQVTM, CDR2 ANQGSEA. In DNA, the CDR3 is TGCAGCGTTTTAAGAGGGACGGCTGAAGCTTTCTTT. It encodes CSVLRGTAEAFF.

This clonotype was observed many times. A junction boundary mismatches the germline segment, possibly from a read error. The genes are TRBV5-1 and TRBJ2-5; 8 bases map to TRBD1. The germline CDR1 and CDR2 sequences are SGHRS and YFSETQ. CDR3 length: 15 amino acids. CDR3 nucleotides: TGTGCCAGCAGCTTGGGTACAGGGGGACAAGAGACCCAGTACTTC. This translates into CASSLGTGGQETQYF.

This clonotype has at least ten counts. This chain connects TRBV20-1 to TRBJ2-1; 11 nucleotides match TRBD2. The CDR3 loop spans 17 amino acids. Trimming took 3 bases from V and 0 from J; bases not matched to a gene: 7. Per germline, CDR1 DFQATT and CDR2 SNEGSKA (reference sequence). CDR3 bases: TGCAGTGCTAGGGGACTAGCGGTACACACCTCCTACAATGAGCAGTTCTTC. Translated: CSARGLAVHTSYNEQFF.

This clonotype has a count of ten or more. This sequence joins TRBV29-1 and TRBJ2-3, with TRBD1 as a possible D gene (6 bases). The V gene lost 4 bases and the J gene lost 3 bases, with 20 bases spanning the gap. The germline V gene encodes CDR1 SQVTM and CDR2 ANQGSEA. The CDR3 loop spans 16 amino acids. The CDR3 DNA reads TGCAGCGTTGGTCGGGTAGTTGGGGGCTGGACAGATACGCAGTATTTT. Its translation: CSVGRVVGGWTDTQYF.

This clonotype was counted between two and nine times. The chain links TRBV27 to TRBJ2-7, with TRBD2 matching 8 bases. This CDR3 region has 15 residues. Germline V gene sequence: CDR1 MNHEY, CDR2 SMNVEV (reference sequence). With 2 bases clipped from V and 4 bases from J, the junction kept 7 bases outside the gene matches. In DNA, the CDR3 is TGTGCCAGCAGTTTAGTAGCGGGACTTAATTACGAGCAGTACTTC. Protein: CASSLVAGLNYEQYF.

This clonotype was found a few times. The chain is built from TRBV27 and TRBJ2-5; TRBD2 agrees at 9 bases. From germline, CDR1 is MNHEY and CDR2 SMNVEV (reference sequence). After removal of 2 bases from V and 5 bases from J, the junction contained 6 bases not matched to a gene. This CDR3 comprises 15 residues. CDR3 nucleotides: TGTGCCAGCAGTTTAGCGGGGGGGATTTCGGAGACCCAGTACTTC. It yields the protein CASSLAGGISETQYF.

This chain uses TRBV20-1 with TRBJ2-7; 7 bases are a match to TRBD1. The junction had 9 bases not matched to a gene; V was cut back by 6 bases and J by 1 base. The germline CDR1 and CDR2 sequences are DFQATT and SNEGSKA (reference sequence). This CDR3 region has 14 residues. The CDR3 loop is CSARPDRRSYEQYF. The CDR3 region has the DNA TGCAGTGCAAGACCGGACAGGCGGTCCTACGAGCAGTACTTC.

This clonotype was counted between two and nine times. This chain connects TRBV4-1 to TRBJ2-4; 7 bases map to TRBD2. CDR3 size: 17 residues. Germline CDR1 is MGHRA and CDR2 is YSYEKL. V was clipped by 0 bases and J by 0 bases; unmatched bases: 5. The CDR3 DNA sequence: TGCGCCAGCAGCCAAGAGGGAGGGGTTGTAGCCAAAAACATTCAGTACTTC. Its protein is CASSQEGGVVAKNIQYF.

This clonotype has a handful of counts. V is TRBV28 and J is TRBJ2-7, with unresolved D. This CDR3 spans 15 amino acids. Trimming took 4 bases from V and 3 from J, leaving 16 bases between them. Germline loops: CDR1 MDHEN, CDR2 SYDVKM. CDR3 nucleotides: TGTGCCAGCAGTTCCGGGTTCTTTACCCGCTACGAGCAGTACTTC. It yields the protein CASSSGFFTRYEQYF.

This clonotype occurred many times. The chain joins TRBV9 to TRBJ2-7, with 9 bases aligning to TRBD1. CDR1 is SGDLS and CDR2 is YYNGEE in the germline V gene. The junction had 4 bases not matched to a gene; V was cut back by 0 bases and J by 3 bases. The CDR3 consists of 15 residues. The CDR3 here is CASSVGTGGGYEQYF. The DNA for the CDR3 is TGTGCCAGCAGCGTAGGCACAGGGGGCGGCTACGAGCAGTACTTC. The whole variable domain, filled in from reference TRBV9 and TRBJ2-7, reads DSGVTQTPKHLITATGQRVTLRCSPRSGDLSVYWYQQSLDQGLQFLIQYYNGEERAKGNILERFSAQQFPDLHSELNLSSLELGDSALYFCASSVGTGGGYEQYFGPGTRLTVT.

The chain is built from TRBV28 and TRBJ2-1; the match to TRBD2 covers 8 bases. The CDR3 is made up of 15 amino acids. V trimming: 5 bases; J trimming: 6 bases; junction bases outside the gene matches: 9. CDR1 MDHEN and CDR2 SYDVKM come from the germline V gene. The CDR3 region has the DNA TGTGCCAGCAGTCCCTTCGGGGGGGGGGTCAATGAGCAGTTCTTC. Its translation is CASSPFGGGVNEQFF.